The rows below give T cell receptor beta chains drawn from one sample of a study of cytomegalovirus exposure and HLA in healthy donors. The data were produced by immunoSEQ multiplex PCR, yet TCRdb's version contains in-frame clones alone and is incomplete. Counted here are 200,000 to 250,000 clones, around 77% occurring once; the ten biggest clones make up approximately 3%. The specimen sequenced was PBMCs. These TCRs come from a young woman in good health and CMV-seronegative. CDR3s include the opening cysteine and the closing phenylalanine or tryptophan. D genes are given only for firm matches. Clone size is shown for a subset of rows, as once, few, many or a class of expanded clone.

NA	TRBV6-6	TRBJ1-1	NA	CASSSTPDTEAFF	TGTGCCAGCAGTTCCACTCCGGACACTGAAGCTTTCTTT
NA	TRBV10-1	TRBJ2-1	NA	CASSFIRLTNNEQFF	TGCGCCAGCAGTTTCATCCGCCTTACTAACAATGAGCAGTTCTTC
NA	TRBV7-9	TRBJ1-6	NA	CASSSLSGASPLHF	TGTGCCAGCAGCTCTTTGAGCGGTGCTTCACCCCTCCACTTT
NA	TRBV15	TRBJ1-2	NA	CATSRDGVRGGGYTF	TGTGCCACCAGCAGAGATGGCGTCCGGGGGGGTGGCTACACCTTC
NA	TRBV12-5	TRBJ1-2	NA	CASGFSANYGYPF	TGTGCTAGTGGTTTCTCAGCTAACTATGGCTACCCCTTC
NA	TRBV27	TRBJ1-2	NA	CASSLSVGEGGYTF	TGTGCCAGCAGTTTAAGTGTCGGGGAGGGTGGCTACACCTTC
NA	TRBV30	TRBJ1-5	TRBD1	CAFGQGEQPQHF	TGTGCCTTCGGACAGGGTGAACAGCCCCAGCATTTT
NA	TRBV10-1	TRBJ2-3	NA	CASSGRGDTQYF	TGCGCCAGCAGTGGCAGGGGAGATACGCAGTATTTT
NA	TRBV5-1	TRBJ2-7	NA	CASSLDRPLSPSEQYF	TGCGCCAGCAGCTTGGACAGGCCCCTAAGCCCCTCCGAGCAGTACTTC
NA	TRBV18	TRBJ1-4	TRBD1	CASSRDRVGNEKLFF	TGTGCCAGCTCGCGGGACAGGGTTGGCAATGAAAAACTGTTTTTT
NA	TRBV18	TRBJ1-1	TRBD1	CASSGQFNTEAFF	TGTGCCAGCTCGGGACAGTTTAACACTGAAGCTTTCTTT
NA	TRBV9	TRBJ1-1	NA	CASNVLDTMNTEAFF	TGTGCCAGCAATGTTTTGGACACCATGAACACTGAAGCTTTCTTT
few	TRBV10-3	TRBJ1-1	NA	CAASQKTEAFF	TGTGCGGCTTCCCAGAAGACTGAAGCTTTCTTT
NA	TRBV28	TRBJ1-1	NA	CATSGNTEAFF	TGTGCCACGTCGGGGAACACTGAAGCTTTCTTT